The source of this T cell receptor beta chain is a study of T cell responses to AZD1222 COVID-19 vaccine. Regarding the study as a whole: Repertoire sampling was restricted to post-peak T cell response timepoints. Females outnumbered males among donors, who were mostly white British; clonal diversity was possibly underestimated.

CDR1 and CDR2 (germline): MNHEY, SMNVEV (reference sequence). V lost 6 bases and J 4 bases, leaving 21 bases between the germline ends. This CDR3 comprises 16 residues. Sequencing was performed with immunoSEQ multiplex PCR; in TCRdb, only in-frame clones are kept and a portion is missing. The table records over 100,000 clones, 85% of them present only once. Turning to this clone: What it recognizes is unknown.

This specimen was peripheral blood, taken 28 days after the second dose of the MenACWY control vaccine. The TCR sequence derives from an adult who received the MenACWY meningococcal vaccine as a control. The rearrangement uses TRBV27 and TRBJ1-2, with D perhaps TRBD1 (5 bases). CDR3 DNA sequence: TGTGCCAGCAGCATTGCCGGACACCGAAATACCTATGGCTACACCTTC. This gives the protein CASSIAGHRNTYGYTF.